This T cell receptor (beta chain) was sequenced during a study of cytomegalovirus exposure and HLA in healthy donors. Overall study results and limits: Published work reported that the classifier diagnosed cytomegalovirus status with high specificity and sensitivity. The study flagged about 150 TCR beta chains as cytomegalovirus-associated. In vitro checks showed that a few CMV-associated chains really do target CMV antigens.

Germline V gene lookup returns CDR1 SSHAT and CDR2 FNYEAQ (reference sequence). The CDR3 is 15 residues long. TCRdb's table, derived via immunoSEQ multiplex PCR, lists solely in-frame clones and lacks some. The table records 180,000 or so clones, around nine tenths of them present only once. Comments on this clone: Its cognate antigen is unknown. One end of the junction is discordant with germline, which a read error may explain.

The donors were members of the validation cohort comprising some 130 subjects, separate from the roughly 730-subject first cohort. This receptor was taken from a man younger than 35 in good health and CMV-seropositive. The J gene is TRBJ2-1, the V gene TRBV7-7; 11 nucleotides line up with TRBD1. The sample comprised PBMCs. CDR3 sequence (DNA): TGTGCTAGCAGCCGGGACAGGGGGTCGTTCAATGAGCAGTTCTTC. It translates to CASSRDRGSFNEQFF.